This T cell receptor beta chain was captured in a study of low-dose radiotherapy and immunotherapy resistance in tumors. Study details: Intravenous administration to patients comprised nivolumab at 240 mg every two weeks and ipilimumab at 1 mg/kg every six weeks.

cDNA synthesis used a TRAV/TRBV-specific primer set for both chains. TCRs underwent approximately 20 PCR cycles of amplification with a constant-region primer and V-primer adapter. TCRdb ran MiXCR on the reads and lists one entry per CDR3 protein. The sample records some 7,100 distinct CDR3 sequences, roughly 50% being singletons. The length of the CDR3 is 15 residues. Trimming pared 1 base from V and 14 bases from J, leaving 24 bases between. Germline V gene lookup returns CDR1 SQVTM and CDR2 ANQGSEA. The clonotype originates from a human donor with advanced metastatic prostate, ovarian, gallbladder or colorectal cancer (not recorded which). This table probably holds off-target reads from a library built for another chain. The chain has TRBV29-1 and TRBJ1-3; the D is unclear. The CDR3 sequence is CSVEVWERRIPVLYF. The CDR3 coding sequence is TGCAGCGTTGAAGTGTGGGAGCGCAGAATACCAGTATTATATTTT. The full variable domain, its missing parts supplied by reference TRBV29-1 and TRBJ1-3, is SAVISQKPSRDICQRGTSLTIQCQVDSQVTMMFWYRQQPGQSLTLIATANQGSEATYESGFVIDKFPISRPNLTFSTLTVSNMSPEDSSIYLCSVEVWERRIPVLYFGEGSWLTVV.